This T cell receptor beta chain was captured by sequencing in a study of blood T cell repertoires in COVID-19. Seattle patients were enrolled during active infection and followed longitudinally. This CDR3 has 16 residues. Between the trimmed V and J ends, which lost 0 bases and 5 bases, there was a span of 11 bases. Germline CDR1 MNHNY, CDR2 SVGAGI (reference sequence). Generated by immunoSEQ multiplex PCR, the TCRdb table keeps only in-frame clones and is missing some. The table has fewer than 60,000 clones, 80% to 85% seen once. This clone is a singleton in its sample. The chain links TRBV6-6 to TRBJ1-6; D is uncertain. The sequence derives from a man under 40 with COVID-19, enrolled during active disease. Material: peripheral blood. The CDR3 protein is CASSYSSPINNSPLHF. DNA of the CDR3: TGTGCCAGCAGTTACTCGAGTCCGATAAATAATTCACCCCTCCACTTT.